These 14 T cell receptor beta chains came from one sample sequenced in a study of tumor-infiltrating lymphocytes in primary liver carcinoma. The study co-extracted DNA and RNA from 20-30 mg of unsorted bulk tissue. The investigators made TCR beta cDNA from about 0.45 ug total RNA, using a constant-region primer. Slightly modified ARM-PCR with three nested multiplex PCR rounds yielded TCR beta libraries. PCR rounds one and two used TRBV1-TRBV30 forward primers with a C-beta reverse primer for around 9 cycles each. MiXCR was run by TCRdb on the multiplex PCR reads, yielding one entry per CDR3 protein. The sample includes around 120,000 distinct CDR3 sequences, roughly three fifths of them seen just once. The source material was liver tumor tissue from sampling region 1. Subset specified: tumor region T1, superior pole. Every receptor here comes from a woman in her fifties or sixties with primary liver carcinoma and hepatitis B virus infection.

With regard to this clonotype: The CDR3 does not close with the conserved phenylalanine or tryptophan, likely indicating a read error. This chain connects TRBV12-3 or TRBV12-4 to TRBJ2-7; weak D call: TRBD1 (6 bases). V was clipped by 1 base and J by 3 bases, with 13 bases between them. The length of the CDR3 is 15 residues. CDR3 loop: CASSLDGAGDYEQYS. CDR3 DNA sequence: TGTGCCAGCAGTTTAGATGGGGCAGGGGACTACGAGCAGTACTCC.

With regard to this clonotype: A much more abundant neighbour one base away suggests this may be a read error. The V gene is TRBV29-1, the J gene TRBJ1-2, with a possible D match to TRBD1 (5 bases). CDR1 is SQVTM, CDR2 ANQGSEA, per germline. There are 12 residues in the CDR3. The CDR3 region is CSARTTNYGYAF. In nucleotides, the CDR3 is TGCAGCGCCCGGACAACTAACTATGGCTACGCCTTC.

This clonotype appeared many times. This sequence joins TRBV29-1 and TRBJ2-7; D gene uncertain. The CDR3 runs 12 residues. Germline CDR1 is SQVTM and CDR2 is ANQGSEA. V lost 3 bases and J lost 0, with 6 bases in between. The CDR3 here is CSVEIASYEQYF. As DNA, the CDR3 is TGCAGCGTTGAGATAGCCTCCTACGAGCAGTACTTC.

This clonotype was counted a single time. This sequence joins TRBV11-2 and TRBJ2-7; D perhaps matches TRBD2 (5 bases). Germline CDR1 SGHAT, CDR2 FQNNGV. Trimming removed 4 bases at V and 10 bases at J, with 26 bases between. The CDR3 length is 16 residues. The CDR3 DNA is TGTGCCAGCAGCTATGGCGGTAGGACCTCGGGAAGCGATCAGTACTTC. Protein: CASSYGGRTSGSDQYF.

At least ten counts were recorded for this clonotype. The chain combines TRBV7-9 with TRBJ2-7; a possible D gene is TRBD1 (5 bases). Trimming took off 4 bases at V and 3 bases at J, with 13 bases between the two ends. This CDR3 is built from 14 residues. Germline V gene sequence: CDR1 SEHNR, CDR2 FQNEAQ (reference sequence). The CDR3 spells CASSSQGKFYEQYF. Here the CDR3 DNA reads TGTGCCAGCAGCTCTCAGGGAAAGTTCTACGAGCAGTACTTC.

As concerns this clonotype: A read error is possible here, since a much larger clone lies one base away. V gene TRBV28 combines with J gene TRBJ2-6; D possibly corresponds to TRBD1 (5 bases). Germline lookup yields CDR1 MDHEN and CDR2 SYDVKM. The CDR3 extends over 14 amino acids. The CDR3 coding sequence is TGTGCCAGCAGTCTCCAGGGTGGGGCCAACGTCCTGGCTTTC. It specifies CASSLQGGANVLAF.

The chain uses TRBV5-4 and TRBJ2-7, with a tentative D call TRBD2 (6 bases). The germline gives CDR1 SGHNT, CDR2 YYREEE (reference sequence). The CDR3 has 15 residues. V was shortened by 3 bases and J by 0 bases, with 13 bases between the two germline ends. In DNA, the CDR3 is TGTGCCAGCAGCTATGAGGCGGGATCCTCCTACGAGCAGTACTTC. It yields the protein CASSYEAGSSYEQYF.

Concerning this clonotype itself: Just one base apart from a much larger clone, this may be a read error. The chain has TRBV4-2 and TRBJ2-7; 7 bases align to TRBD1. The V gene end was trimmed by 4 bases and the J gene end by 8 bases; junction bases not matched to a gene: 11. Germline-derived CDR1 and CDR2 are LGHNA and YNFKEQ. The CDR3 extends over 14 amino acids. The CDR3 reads CASSPLWTGAKQYF. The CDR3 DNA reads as TGTGCCAGCAGCCCCCTCTGGACAGGCGCCAAGCAGTACTTC.

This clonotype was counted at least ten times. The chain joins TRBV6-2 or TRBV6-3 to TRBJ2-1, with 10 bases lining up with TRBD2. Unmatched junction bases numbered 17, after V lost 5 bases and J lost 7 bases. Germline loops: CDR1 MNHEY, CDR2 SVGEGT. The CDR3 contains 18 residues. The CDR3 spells CASSNTYTSGRAHNEQFF. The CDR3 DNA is TGTGCCAGCAGTAACACATATACGAGCGGGAGGGCCCATAATGAGCAGTTCTTC.

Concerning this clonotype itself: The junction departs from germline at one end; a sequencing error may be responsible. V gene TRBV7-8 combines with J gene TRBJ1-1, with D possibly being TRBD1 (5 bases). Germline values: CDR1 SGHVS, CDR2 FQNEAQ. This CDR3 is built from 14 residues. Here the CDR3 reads CAGSLVGGTQSIFF. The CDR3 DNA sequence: TGTGCCGGCAGCTTAGTAGGAGGGACTCAATCCATTTTCTTT.

DNA for the CDR3: TGTGCTGGCAGCTTAGAAAGGGGGTCCGGGGAGCTGTTTTTT. Residues: CAGSLERGSGELFF. The chain recombines TRBV11-2 with TRBJ2-2, with a possible D match to TRBD1 (6 bases). The CDR3 loop spans 14 amino acids. From germline, CDR1 is SGHAT and CDR2 FQNNGV.

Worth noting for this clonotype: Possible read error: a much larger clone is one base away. The chain's CDR3 is CASSFLAGDSGKQFF. The CDR3 DNA reads as TGTGCCAGCAGTTTTTTGGCGGGAGACTCCGGTAAGCAGTTCTTC. The chain recombines TRBV12-3 or TRBV12-4 with TRBJ2-1, with TRBD2 identical over 7 bases. Trimming took 3 bases from V and 11 from J; bases not matched to a gene: 13. The CDR3 extends over 15 amino acids.

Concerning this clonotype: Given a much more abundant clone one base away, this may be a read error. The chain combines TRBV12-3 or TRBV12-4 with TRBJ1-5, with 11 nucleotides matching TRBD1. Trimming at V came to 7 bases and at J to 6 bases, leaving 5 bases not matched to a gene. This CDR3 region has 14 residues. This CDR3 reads CASIWTGGGQPQHF. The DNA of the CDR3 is TGTGCCAGCATCTGGACAGGGGGCGGTCAGCCCCAGCATTTT.

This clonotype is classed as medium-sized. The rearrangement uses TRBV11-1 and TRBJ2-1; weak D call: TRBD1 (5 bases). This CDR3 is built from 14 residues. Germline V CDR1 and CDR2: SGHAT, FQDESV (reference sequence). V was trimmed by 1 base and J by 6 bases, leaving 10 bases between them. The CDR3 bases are TGTGCCAGCAGCTTAGTGGCAGGGTCCAATGAGCAGTTCTTC. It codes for CASSLVAGSNEQFF.